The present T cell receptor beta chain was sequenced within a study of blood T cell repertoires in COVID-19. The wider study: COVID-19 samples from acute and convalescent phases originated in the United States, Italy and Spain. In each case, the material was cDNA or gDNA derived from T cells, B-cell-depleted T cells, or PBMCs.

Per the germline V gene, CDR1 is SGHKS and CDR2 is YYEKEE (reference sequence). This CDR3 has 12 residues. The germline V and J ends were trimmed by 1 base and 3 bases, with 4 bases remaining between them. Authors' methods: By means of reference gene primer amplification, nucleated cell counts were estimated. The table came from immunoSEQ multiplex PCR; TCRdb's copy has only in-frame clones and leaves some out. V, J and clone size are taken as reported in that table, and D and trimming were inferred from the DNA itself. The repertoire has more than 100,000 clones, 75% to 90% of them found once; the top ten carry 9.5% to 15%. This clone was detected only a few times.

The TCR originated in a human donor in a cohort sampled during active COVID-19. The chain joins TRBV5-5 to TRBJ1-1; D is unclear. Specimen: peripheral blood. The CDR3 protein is CASSLLDTEAFF. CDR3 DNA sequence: TGTGCCAGCAGCTTGTTAGACACTGAAGCTTTCTTT.